The following is a TCR beta chain sequence with its context. Its cognate antigen is unknown. This sample was included in a study of cytomegalovirus exposure and HLA in healthy donors. Study background: HLA-typed donors contributed 65 million to 85 million unique TCRs, which were held in an early data release. Study outcomes and limitations: Investigators reported approximately 150 TCR beta chains as tied to cytomegalovirus. For most TCR beta V segments, an earlier analysis put the productive rate at about 87% or about 30% of the time.

13 Jbeta primers and 60 Vbeta primers were used for the PCR. TCRdb's table, derived via immunoSEQ multiplex PCR, lists solely in-frame clones and lacks some. The repertoire includes under 150,000 clones, more than 70% of them detected once, and over 2% sits in the top ten. Each donor was nominally healthy when sampled (though unrecorded immune exposures were likely). The ends lost 5 bases at V and 3 bases at J; junction bases unmatched: 5. The CDR3 covers 15 residues. Per the germline V gene, CDR1 is SGHNT and CDR2 is YENEEA. This chain uses TRBV11-3 with TRBJ2-3; 10 nucleotides match TRBD2. This clonotype was sampled from a man aged 45 to 65 in good health and CMV-seronegative. Sequencing was carried out using PBMCs. In nucleotides, the CDR3 is TGTGCCAGCAGCATGGGGACTAGCGCTACAGATACGCAGTATTTT. It is translated as CASSMGTSATDTQYF.